This T cell receptor (beta chain) was sequenced for a study of T-cell reconstitution after alpha-beta-depleted transplantation in children. Comments on this clonotype: Its target is not known.

CDR1 is MNHEY, CDR2 SMNVEV, per germline (reference sequence). V lost 3 bases to trimming and J lost 7 bases, with 15 bases between them. The CDR3 is 15 residues long. Unique molecular identifiers featured in how the TCRbeta library was prepared. A single record per CDR3 protein comes from TCRdb applying MiXCR to the PCR reads. The data show around 800,000 distinct CDR3 sequences, approximately 15% seen once. General observations from the study: From newly produced T cells came most of the T-cell counts and diversity one year after transplant. Alpha-beta T cells about two months after transplant reportedly derived from several hundred expanded graft clones. Some patients' high day-60 TCRbeta diversity was attributed to recipient cells surviving conditioning.

The material was PBMCs, mostly from graft donor cells, obtained 360 days after TCRalphabeta/CD19-depleted stem cell transplant. This receptor was taken from a male patient aged 10 to 17 who had a stem cell transplant for acute lymphoblastic leukemia, so the T cells may come from the graft donor. The chain has TRBV27 and TRBJ2-2, with D perhaps matching TRBD1 or TRBD2 (6 bases each). The CDR3 loop reads CASSFLGGGNGELFF. The CDR3 DNA sequence: TGTGCCAGCAGTTTCTTGGGGGGCGGAAACGGGGAGCTGTTTTTT.